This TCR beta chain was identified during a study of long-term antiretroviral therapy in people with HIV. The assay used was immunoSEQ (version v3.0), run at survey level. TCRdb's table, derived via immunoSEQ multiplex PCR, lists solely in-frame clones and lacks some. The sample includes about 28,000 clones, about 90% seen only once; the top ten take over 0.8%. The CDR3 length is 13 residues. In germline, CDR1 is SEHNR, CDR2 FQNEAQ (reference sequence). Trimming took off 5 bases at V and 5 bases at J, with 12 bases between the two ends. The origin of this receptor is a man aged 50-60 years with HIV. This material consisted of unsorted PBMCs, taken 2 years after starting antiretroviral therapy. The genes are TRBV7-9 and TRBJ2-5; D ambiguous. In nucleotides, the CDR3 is TGTGCCAGCAGCCCAGGTGCTACGGAGACCCAGTACTTC. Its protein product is CASSPGATETQYF.